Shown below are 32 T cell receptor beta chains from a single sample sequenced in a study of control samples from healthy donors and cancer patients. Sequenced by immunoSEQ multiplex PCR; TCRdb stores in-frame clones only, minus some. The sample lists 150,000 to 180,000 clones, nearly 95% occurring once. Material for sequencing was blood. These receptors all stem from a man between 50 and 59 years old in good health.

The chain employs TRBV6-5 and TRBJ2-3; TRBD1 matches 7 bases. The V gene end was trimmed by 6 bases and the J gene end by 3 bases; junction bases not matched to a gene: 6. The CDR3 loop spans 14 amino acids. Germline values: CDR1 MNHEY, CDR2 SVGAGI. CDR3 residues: CASRSPGGTDTQYF. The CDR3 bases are TGTGCCAGCAGGTCCCCAGGGGGTACAGATACGCAGTATTTT.

The CDR3 region has the DNA TGTGCCAGCAGACCGGGACAGGGTACCACCATGGGGAATTCACCCCTCCACTTT. It codes for CASRPGQGTTMGNSPLHF. V gene TRBV28 combines with J gene TRBJ1-6, with 9 nucleotides matching TRBD1. This CDR3 has 18 amino acids. Germline CDR1 is MDHEN and CDR2 is SYDVKM. The trim removed 6 bases at V and 7 bases at J, leaving 16 bases unmatched.

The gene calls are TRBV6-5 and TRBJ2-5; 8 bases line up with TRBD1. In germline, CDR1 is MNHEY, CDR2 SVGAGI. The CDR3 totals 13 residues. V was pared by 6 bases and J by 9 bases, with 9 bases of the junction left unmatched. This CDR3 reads CASSQDRDRAQYF. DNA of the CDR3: TGTGCCAGCAGCCAGGACAGGGATCGGGCCCAGTACTTC.

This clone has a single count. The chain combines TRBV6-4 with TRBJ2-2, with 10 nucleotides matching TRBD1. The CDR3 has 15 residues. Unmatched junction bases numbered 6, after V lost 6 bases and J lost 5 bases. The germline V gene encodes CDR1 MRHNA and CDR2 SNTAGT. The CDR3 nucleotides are TGTGCCAGCAGCCAGACAGGGGGCCGAACCGGGGAGCTGTTTTTT. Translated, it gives CASSQTGGRTGELFF.

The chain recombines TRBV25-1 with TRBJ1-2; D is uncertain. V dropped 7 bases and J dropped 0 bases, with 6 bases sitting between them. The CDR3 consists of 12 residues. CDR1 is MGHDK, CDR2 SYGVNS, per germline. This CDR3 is CASIGPNYGYTF. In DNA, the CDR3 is TGTGCCAGCATCGGGCCTAACTATGGCTACACCTTC.

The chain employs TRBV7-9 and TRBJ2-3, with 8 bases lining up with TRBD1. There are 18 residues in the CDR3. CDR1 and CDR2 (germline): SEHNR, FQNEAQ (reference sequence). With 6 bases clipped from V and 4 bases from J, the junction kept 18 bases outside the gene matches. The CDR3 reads CASRSDRAGLAGPDTQYF. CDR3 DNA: TGTGCCAGCAGATCGGACAGGGCGGGACTTGCGGGGCCAGATACGCAGTATTTT.

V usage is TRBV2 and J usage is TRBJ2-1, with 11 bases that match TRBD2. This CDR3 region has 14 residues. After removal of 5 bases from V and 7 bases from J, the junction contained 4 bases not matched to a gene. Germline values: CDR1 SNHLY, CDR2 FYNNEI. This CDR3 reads CASSKGLAVNEQFF. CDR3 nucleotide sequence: TGTGCCAGCAGTAAGGGACTAGCGGTAAATGAGCAGTTCTTC. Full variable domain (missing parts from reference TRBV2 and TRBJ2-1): EPEVTQTPSHQVTQMGQEVILRCVPISNHLYFYWYRQILGQKVEFLVSFYNNEISEKSEIFDDQFSVERPDGSNFTLKIRSTKLEDSAMYFCASSKGLAVNEQFFGPGTRLTVL.

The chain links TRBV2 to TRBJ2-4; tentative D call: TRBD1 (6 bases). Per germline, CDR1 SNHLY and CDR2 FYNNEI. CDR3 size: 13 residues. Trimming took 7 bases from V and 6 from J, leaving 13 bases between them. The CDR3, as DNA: TGTGCCAGCACCAGAGGGGGACCAAACATTCAGTACTTC. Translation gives CASTRGGPNIQYF.

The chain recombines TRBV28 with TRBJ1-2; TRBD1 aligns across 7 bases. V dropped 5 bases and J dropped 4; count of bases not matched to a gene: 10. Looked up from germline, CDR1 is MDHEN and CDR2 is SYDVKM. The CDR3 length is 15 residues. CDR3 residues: CASSPPLSGGYGYTF. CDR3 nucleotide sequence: TGTGCCAGCAGTCCGCCTCTGTCAGGGGGCTATGGCTACACCTTC.

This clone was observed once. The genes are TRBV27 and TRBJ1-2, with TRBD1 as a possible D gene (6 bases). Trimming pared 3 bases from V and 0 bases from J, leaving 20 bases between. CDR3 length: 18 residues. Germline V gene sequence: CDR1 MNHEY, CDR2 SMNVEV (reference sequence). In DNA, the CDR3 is TGTGCCAGCAGTTTTCGTTTCCCAGGACACAGGGCTAACTATGGCTACACCTTC. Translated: CASSFRFPGHRANYGYTF.

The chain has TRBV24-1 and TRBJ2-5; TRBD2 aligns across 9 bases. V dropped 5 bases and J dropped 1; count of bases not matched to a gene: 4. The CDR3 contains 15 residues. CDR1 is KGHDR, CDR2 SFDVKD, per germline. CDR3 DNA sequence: TGTGCCACCAGTGGGACTAGCGAGCCCCAAGAGACCCAGTACTTC. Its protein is CATSGTSEPQETQYF.

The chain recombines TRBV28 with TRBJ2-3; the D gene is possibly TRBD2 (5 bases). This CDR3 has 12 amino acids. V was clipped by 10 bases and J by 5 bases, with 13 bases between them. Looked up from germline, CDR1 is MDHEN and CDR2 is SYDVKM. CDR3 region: CATGERVDTQYF. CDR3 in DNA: TGTGCCACCGGGGAGAGGGTAGATACGCAGTATTTT.

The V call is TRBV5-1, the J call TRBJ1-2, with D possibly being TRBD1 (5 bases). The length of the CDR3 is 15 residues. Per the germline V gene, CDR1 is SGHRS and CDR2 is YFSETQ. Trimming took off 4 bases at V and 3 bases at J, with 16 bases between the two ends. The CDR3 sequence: CASSVTGIRDYGYTF. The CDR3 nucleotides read TGCGCCAGCAGCGTTACAGGAATTCGGGACTATGGCTACACCTTC.

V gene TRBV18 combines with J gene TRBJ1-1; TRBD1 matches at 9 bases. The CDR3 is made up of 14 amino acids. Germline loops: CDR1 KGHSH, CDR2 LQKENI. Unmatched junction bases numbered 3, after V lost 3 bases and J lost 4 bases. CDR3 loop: CASSPGQGATEAFF. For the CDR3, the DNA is TGTGCCAGCTCACCGGGACAGGGTGCCACTGAAGCTTTCTTT.

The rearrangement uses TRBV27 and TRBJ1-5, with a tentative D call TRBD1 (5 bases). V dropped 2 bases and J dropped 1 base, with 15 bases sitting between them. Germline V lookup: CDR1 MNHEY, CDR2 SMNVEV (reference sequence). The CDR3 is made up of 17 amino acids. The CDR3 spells CASSLIPLTGSNQPQHF. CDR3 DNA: TGTGCCAGCAGTTTAATCCCCCTTACAGGAAGCAATCAGCCCCAGCATTTT.

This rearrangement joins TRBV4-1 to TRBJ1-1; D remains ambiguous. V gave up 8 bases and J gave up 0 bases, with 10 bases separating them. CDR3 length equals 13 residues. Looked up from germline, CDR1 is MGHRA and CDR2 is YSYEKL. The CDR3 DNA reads TGCGCCAGCCGAGGAGGGTTGAACACTGAAGCTTTCTTT. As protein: CASRGGLNTEAFF.

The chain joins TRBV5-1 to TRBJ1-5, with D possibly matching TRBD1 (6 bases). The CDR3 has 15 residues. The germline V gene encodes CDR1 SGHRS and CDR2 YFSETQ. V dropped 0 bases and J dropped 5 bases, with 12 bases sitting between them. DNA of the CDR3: TGCGCCAGCAGCTTGGAGGGCAGGGGAGATCAGCCCCAGCATTTT. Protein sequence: CASSLEGRGDQPQHF.

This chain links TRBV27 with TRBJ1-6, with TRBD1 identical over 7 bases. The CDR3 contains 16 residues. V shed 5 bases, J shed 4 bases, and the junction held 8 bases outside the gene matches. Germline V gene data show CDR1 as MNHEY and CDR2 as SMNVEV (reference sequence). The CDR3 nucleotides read TGTGCCAGCAGTCCGGGACAGAGGACTTATAATTCACCCCTCCACTTT. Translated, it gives CASSPGQRTYNSPLHF.

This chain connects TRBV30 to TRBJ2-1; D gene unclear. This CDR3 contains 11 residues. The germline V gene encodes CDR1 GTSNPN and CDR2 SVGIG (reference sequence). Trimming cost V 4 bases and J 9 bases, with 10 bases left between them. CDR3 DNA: TGTGCCTGGACGGGTTATGGTGAGCAGTTCTTC. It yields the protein CAWTGYGEQFF.

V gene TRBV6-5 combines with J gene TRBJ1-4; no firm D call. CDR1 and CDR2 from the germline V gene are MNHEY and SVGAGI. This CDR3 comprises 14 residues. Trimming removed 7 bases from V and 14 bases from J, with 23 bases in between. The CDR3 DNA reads TGTGCCAGCAATGCGGTGGGTCCCGCGGGAAGTCTGTTTTTT. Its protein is CASNAVGPAGSLFF.

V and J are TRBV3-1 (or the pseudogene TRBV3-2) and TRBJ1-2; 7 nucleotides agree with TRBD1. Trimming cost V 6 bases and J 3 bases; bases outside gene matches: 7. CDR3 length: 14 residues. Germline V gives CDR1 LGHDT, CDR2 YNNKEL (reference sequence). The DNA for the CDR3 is TGTGCCAGCAGACCATCGACAGGGCACTATGGCTACACCTTC. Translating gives CASRPSTGHYGYTF.

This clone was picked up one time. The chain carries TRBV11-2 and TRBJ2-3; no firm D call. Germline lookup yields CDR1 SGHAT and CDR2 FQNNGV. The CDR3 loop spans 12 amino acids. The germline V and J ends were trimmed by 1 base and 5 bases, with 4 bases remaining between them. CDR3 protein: CASSLAGDTQYF. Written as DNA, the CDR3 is TGTGCCAGCAGCTTAGCCGGAGATACGCAGTATTTT.

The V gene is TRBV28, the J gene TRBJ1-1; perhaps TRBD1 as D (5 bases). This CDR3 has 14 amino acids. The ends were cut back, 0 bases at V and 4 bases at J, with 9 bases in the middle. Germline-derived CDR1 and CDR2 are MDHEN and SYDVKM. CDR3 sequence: CASSLWGRGTEAFF. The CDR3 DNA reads TGTGCCAGCAGTTTATGGGGGCGTGGCACTGAAGCTTTCTTT.

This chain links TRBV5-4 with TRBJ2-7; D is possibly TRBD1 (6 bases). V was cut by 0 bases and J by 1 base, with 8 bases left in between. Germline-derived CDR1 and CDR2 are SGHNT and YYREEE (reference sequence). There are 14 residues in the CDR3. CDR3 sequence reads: CASSLGTASYEQYF. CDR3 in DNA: TGTGCCAGCAGCTTGGGGACAGCGTCCTACGAGCAGTACTTC.

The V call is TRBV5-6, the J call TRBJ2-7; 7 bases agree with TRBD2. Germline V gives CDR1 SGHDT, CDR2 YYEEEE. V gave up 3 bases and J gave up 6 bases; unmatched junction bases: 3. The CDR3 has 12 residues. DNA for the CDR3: TGTGCCAGCAGCTCACTAGCGCTCGAGCAGTACTTC. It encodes CASSSLALEQYF.

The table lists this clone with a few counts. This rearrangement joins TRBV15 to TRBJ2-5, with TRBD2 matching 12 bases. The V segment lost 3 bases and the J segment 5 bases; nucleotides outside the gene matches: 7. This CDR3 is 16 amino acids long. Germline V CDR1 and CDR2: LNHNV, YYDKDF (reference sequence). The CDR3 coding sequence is TGTGCCACCAGCAGTCCGTCTAGCGGGAGGGTGGAGACCCAGTACTTC. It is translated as CATSSPSSGRVETQYF.

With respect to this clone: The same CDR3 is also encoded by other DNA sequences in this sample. This CDR3 is CASSFGQNYGYTF. The CDR3 bases are TGTGCCAGCAGTTTCGGCCAGAACTATGGCTACACCTTC. The chain links TRBV28 to TRBJ1-2; D call uncertain. This CDR3 contains 13 residues. V was clipped by 3 bases and J by 2 bases, with 7 bases between them. CDR1 is MDHEN, CDR2 SYDVKM, per germline.

In nucleotides, the CDR3 is TGTGCCAGCAGCTTAGGGCAGGGCCCTTCCTACGAGCAGTACTTC. Its protein is CASSLGQGPSYEQYF. The rearrangement joins TRBV7-9 to TRBJ2-7; perhaps TRBD1 as D (5 bases). V lost 1 base, J lost 1 base, and 11 bases lay in between. Germline assignment: CDR1 SEHNR and CDR2 FQNEAQ (reference sequence). This CDR3 comprises 15 residues.

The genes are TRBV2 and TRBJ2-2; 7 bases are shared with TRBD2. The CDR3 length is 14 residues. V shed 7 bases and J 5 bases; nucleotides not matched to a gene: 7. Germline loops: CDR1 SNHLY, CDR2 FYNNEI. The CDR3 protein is CASNAGVGTGELFF. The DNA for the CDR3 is TGTGCCAGCAACGCGGGAGTGGGGACCGGGGAGCTGTTTTTT.

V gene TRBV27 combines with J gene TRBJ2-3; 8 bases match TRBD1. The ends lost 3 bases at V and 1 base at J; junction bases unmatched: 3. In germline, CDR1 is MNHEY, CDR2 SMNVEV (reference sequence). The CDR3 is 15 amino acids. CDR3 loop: CASSLRGQGTDTQYF. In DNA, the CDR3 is TGTGCCAGCAGTTTGAGGGGACAGGGCACAGATACGCAGTATTTT.

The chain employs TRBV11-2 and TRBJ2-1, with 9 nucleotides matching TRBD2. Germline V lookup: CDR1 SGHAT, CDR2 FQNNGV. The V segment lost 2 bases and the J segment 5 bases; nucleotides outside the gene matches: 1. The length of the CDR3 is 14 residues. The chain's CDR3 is CASSLRLADNEQFF. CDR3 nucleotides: TGTGCCAGCAGCTTAAGACTAGCGGACAATGAGCAGTTCTTC. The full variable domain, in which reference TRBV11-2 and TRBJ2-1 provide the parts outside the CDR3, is EAGVAQSPRYKIIEKRQSVAFWCNPISGHATLYWYQQILGQGPKLLIQFQNNGVVDDSQLPKDRFSAERLKGVDSTLKIQPAKLEDSAVYLCASSLRLADNEQFFGPGTRLTVL.

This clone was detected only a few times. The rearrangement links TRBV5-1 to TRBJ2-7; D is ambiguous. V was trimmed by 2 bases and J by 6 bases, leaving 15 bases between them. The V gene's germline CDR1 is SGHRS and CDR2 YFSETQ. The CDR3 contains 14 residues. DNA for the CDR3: TGCGCCAGCAGCTTAGTAGGAGTTGTCTCCGAGCAGTACTTC. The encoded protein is CASSLVGVVSEQYF.